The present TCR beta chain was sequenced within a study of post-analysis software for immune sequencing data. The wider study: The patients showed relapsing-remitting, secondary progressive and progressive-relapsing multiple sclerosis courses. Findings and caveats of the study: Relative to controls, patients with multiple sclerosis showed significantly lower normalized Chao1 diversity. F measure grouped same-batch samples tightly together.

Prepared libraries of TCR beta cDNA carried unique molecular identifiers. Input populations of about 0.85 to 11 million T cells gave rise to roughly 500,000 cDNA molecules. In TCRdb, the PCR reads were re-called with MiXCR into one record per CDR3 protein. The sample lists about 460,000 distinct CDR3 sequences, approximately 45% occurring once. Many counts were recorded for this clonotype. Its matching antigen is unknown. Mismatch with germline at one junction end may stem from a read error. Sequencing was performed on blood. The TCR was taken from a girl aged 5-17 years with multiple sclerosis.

CDR3 bases: TGTGCCAGCAGTCTAGCGGGATCCTACGAGCAGTACTTC. Translated, it gives CASSLAGSYEQYF. V gene TRBV5-1 combines with J gene TRBJ2-7; 9 bases line up with TRBD2. CDR1 and CDR2 (germline): SGHRS, YFSETQ. This CDR3 spans 13 amino acids.